The 4 T cell receptor beta chains below all came from one sample that was sequenced in a study of identical twins. TCRdb reprocessed the 5' RACE reads via MiXCR and lists one record per CDR3 protein. Of 650,000 to 750,000 distinct CDR3 sequences listed, 21% are singletons. These data also formed part of another study, on T cells expressing NK-cell markers.

The sample comprised PBMCs. The receptors shown here come from a woman between 18 and 29 years old in good health.

The chain uses TRBV15 and TRBJ2-7; TRBD2 matches at 10 bases. The CDR3 spans 16 residues. Germline CDR1 and CDR2: LNHNV and YYDKDF (reference sequence). V was pared by 0 bases and J by 2 bases, with 4 bases of the junction left unmatched. DNA for the CDR3: TGTGCCACCAGCAGAGATCGTACTAGCGGGACCTACGAGCAGTACTTC. Protein product: CATSRDRTSGTYEQYF. Full variable domain (remainder filled in from reference TRBV15 and TRBJ2-7): DAMVIQNPRYQVTQFGKPVTLSCSQTLNHNVMYWYQQKSSQAPKLLFHYYDKDFNNEADTPDNFQSRRPNTSFCFLDIRSPGLGDTAMYLCATSRDRTSGTYEQYFGPGTRLTVT.

V gene TRBV29-1 combines with J gene TRBJ1-5; 8 bases line up with TRBD1. The CDR3 loop spans 13 amino acids. CDR1 SQVTM and CDR2 ANQGSEA come from the germline V gene. Trimming removed 6 bases from V and 2 bases from J; junction bases left unmatched: 3. The CDR3 DNA is TGCAGCGTCTCACAGGGGGGCAATCAGCCCCAGCATTTT. Encoded protein: CSVSQGGNQPQHF.

This clonotype occurred a few times. The chain recombines TRBV6-2 or TRBV6-3 with TRBJ2-5; D is undetermined. The ends were cut back, 0 bases at V and 8 bases at J, with 7 bases in the middle. This CDR3 has 12 amino acids. Germline-derived CDR1 and CDR2 are MNHEY and SVGEGT. The CDR3 is CASSYSISTQYF. DNA for the CDR3: TGTGCCAGCAGTTACTCGATTTCAACCCAGTACTTC.

This clonotype was picked up a small number of times. The J gene is TRBJ2-7, the V gene TRBV18; TRBD1 is a possible D gene (8 bases). The CDR3 loop spans 14 amino acids. V lost 6 bases to trimming and J lost 3 bases, with 15 bases between them. Per germline, CDR1 KGHSH and CDR2 LQKENI. The chain's CDR3 is CASSYTGGVYEQYF. DNA for the CDR3: TGTGCCAGCTCCTACACAGGGGGGGTCTACGAGCAGTACTTC.